This T cell receptor beta chain was obtained from a study of a mutant IDH1 vaccine in newly diagnosed glioma. Study-wide context: A roughly 60% male, 37.5% female split and a mean age of around 37 years characterized treated patients. Former treatment meant radiotherapy, temozolomide, or both; the majority had gotten both. Study-level points and caveats: It seemed that pseudoprogression was not linked to changes in the top peripheral T cell clonotypes.

Clones were read by immunoSEQ multiplex PCR, and TCRdb kept only the in-frame ones, dropping some. The table has nearly 70,000 clones, approximately 85% seen once; the top ten hold around 8.4%. Time point in this sample: baseline, week 1 (first vaccination visit). Specified treatment: pre-vaccination baseline after standard-of-care therapy. Astrocytomas found in donors were new, WHO grade 3 or 4, IDH1-mutant and ATRX-lost. In the case of this clone: Its antigen is unidentified.

Germline V gene lookup returns CDR1 SEHNR and CDR2 FQNEAQ (reference sequence). The ends were cut back, 3 bases at V and 7 bases at J, with 10 bases in the middle. CDR3 length: 13 residues. This chain links TRBV7-9 with TRBJ1-5; the D is unclear. This sequence originates from a man aged 45-65 years with glioma. The sequenced sample was PBMCs, obtained from a glioma patient treated with radiotherapy, temozolomide or both. In DNA, the CDR3 is TGTGCCAGCAGCTTGGGCTCCGGACAGCCCCAGCATTTT. Translating it yields CASSLGSGQPQHF.